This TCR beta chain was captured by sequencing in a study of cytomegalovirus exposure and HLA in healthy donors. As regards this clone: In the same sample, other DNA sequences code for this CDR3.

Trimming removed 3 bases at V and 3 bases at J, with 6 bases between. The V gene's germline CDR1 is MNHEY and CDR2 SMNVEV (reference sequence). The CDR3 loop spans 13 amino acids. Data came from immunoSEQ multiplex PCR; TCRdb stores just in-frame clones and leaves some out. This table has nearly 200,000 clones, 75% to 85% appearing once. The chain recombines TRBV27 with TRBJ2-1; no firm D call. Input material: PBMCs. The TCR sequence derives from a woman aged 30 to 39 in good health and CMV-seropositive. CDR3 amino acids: CASSLNSYNEQFF. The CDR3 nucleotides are TGTGCCAGCAGTTTGAACAGCTACAATGAGCAGTTCTTC.